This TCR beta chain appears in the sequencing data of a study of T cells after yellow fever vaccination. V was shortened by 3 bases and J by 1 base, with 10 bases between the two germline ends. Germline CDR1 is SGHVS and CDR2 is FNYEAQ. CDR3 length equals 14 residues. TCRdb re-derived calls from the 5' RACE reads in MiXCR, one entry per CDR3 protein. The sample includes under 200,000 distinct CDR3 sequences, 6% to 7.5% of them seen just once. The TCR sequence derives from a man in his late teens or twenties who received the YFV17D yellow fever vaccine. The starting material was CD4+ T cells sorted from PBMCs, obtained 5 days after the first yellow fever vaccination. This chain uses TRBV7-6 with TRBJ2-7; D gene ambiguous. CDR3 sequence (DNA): TGTGCCAGCAGCTTGATGCCCACGTCCTACGAGCAGTACTTC. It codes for CASSLMPTSYEQYF.